This T cell receptor (beta chain) was retrieved from a study of identical twins. General study points: Conclusions rested on cross-sectional statistics rather than following the same donors. Because invariant MAIT and iNKT cells could be present, zero-insertion analyses could be partly confounded.

The sample holds many counts of this clonotype. The antigen is not known. Addition of a universal primer site occurred through template switching, and cDNA carried unique molecular identifiers. TCRdb reprocessed the 5' RACE reads with MiXCR, giving one entry per CDR3 protein. This sample has around 140,000 distinct CDR3 sequences, with around 3.5% found just once. Only healthy Caucasians were included as donors. CDR1 and CDR2 from the germline V gene are WSHSY and SAAADI. Trimming stripped 5 bases from V and 1 base from J, with 10 bases between. The CDR3 is 14 amino acids. The chain combines TRBV10-2 with TRBJ2-3; D may match TRBD1 or TRBD2 (5 bases each). The TCR was taken from a man aged 18 to 29 in good health. Sequences were obtained from memory T cells sorted from blood. DNA for the CDR3: TGCGCCAGCAGTTGGGACCATCGCACAGATACGCAGTATTTT. This sequence encodes CASSWDHRTDTQYF.